The clone carrying this TCR beta chain was detected ten times or more. This sample was included in a study of early T cells in non-severe SARS-CoV-2 infection. Germline lookup yields CDR1 ENHRY and CDR2 SYGVKD. The CDR3 sequence is 12 residues long. The V and J ends lost 0 bases and 12 bases respectively, with 9 bases between them. In TCRdb, the 5' RACE reads were re-called with MiXCR into one record per CDR3 protein. The sample has under 95,000 distinct CDR3 sequences; about 15% are singletons. The clonotype was recovered from an adult who was a healthcare worker with PCR-confirmed SARS-CoV-2 infection or an uninfected control (not recorded which). The sequencing sample was made of whole blood. The genes are TRBV10-3 and TRBJ2-1; D remains unclear. The DNA of the CDR3 is TGTGCCATCAGTGAGTCAGAGAATTTGCAGTTCTTC. The encoded protein is CAISESENLQFF.